The next 13 T cell receptor beta chains were all read from a single sample in a study of T cells in women clearing cervical HPV infection (dated 2018 in TCRdb). To prepare the library, the immunoSEQ multiplex PCR assay was applied. TCRdb obtained this table from immuneACCESS and retained in-frame rearrangements with V and J assigned. These tables miss some clones; where compared with another copy, unresolved V genes account for less than half of the shortfall, and the remainder is unexplained. The sample has fewer than 40,000 clones on record. The leading ten clones occupy 4.5% to 6% of the sample. The sequencing input was blood buffy coat. The origin of the receptors is a woman aged 18-69 years with a cervical HPV16 infection that either progressed to CIN3+ or cleared (not recorded which).

As for this clone: The read finishes 3 residues shy of the CDR3 end, and the germline J gene is used to complete it. The J gene is TRBJ2-3, the V gene TRBV6-4, with D possibly being TRBD2 (7 bases). Germline lookup yields CDR1 MRHNA and CDR2 SNTAGT. This CDR3 comprises 15 residues. V was clipped by 3 bases and J by 1 base, with 11 bases between them. CDR3 DNA (partial): TGTGCCAGCAGTGAGGGGGGGGGCGGCACAGATACG. Translating it yields CASSEGGGGTDT. The entire CDR3 reads CASSEGGGGTDTQYF.

About this clone: With the read ending 3 residues before the CDR3 end, the germline J gene is used to fill in that end. The chain recombines TRBV20-1 with TRBJ1-1, with 10 bases matching TRBD1. V lost 1 base and J lost 1; bases outside the gene matches: 3. The CDR3 spans 15 residues. Germline V gives CDR1 DFQATT, CDR2 SNEGSKA (reference sequence). The DNA read from the CDR3 is TGCAGTGCTAGAGCGGGACAGGGGACGAACACTGAA. Translation: CSARAGQGTNTE. From start to end, the CDR3 is CSARAGQGTNTEAFF.

To note about this clone: The read ends 3 residues shy of where the CDR3 ends; the end is completed using the germline J gene. V gene TRBV19 combines with J gene TRBJ2-5; weak D call: TRBD1 (5 bases). Trimming left V 5 bases short and J 4 bases short, with 20 bases between. Germline V lookup: CDR1 LNHDA, CDR2 SQIVND (reference sequence). The CDR3 is made up of 16 amino acids. The CDR3 spells CASSPPGLVGAETQYF. Incomplete CDR3 DNA: TGTGCCAGTAGTCCGCCTGGGCTAGTAGGGGCAGAGACC.

On this clone: From the germline J gene comes the end of the CDR3, since the read stops 3 residues before it. V and J are TRBV20-1 and TRBJ2-1; 12 bases align to TRBD2. J gave up 3 bases and V 6 bases, and 6 bases lay outside the gene matches. This CDR3 comprises 15 residues. Germline values: CDR1 DFQATT, CDR2 SNEGSKA (reference sequence). CDR3 DNA (partial): TGCAGTGCCGTGCTAGCGGGGGGGTTCTACAATGAG. Translated, it gives CSAVLAGGFYNE. The complete CDR3 sequence is CSAVLAGGFYNEQFF.

Comment on this clone: The CDR3 end lies 3 residues beyond the end of the read and is filled in from the germline J gene. The chain couples TRBV6-1 to TRBJ2-7; D might be TRBD1 (5 bases). Per the germline V gene, CDR1 is MNHNS and CDR2 is SASEGT. The CDR3 consists of 15 residues. Trimming took 4 bases from V and 2 from J, leaving 15 bases between them. CDR3 bases read: TGTGCCAGCAGTGGACCCAGGGATGGAACCTACGAG. Translating gives CASSGPRDGTYE. The whole CDR3 is CASSGPRDGTYEQYF.

For this clone: Read sequence stops 3 residues before the CDR3 end, and the germline J gene provides the missing end. V gene TRBV20-1 combines with J gene TRBJ1-1, with a possible D match to TRBD1 (6 bases). Germline assignment: CDR1 DFQATT and CDR2 SNEGSKA (reference sequence). CDR3 length: 12 residues. The sequenced part of the CDR3 DNA is TGCAGTGCTGCCCCAGGGGAAAGAGAA. As protein: CSAAPGERE. The full CDR3 is CSAAPGEREAFF.

Comments on this clone: From the germline J gene comes the end of the CDR3, since the read stops 3 residues before it. The genes are TRBV20-1 and TRBJ1-3; 7 nucleotides line up with TRBD1. The CDR3 is 14 amino acids. V shed 0 bases, J shed 7 bases, and the junction held 6 bases outside the gene matches. The germline CDR1 and CDR2 sequences are DFQATT and SNEGSKA (reference sequence). The sequenced part of the CDR3 DNA is TGCAGTGCTAGAGATACAGGGGACGTGAACACC. Translating it yields CSARDTGDVNT. The complete CDR3 sequence is CSARDTGDVNTIYF.

By frequency, this clone registers medium-sized. From the germline J gene comes the end of the CDR3, since the read stops 3 residues before it. The J gene is TRBJ2-3, the V gene TRBV6-4; TRBD2 aligns across 8 bases. Germline loops: CDR1 MRHNA, CDR2 SNTAGT. This CDR3 has 14 amino acids. V gave up 3 bases and J gave up 1 base; unmatched junction bases: 0. CDR3 protein: CASSERGGTDTQYF. The sequenced CDR3 bases are TGTGCCAGCAGTGAGCGGGGGGGCACAGATACG.

With respect to this clone: Read coverage stops 3 residues before the CDR3 terminus; the germline J gene supplies the remainder. This rearrangement joins TRBV2 to TRBJ2-2; 9 nucleotides match TRBD2. The trim removed 3 bases at V and 4 bases at J, leaving 6 bases unmatched. The germline CDR1 and CDR2 sequences are SNHLY and FYNNEI. The CDR3 covers 16 residues. The CDR3 bases that were read are TGTGCCAGCAGTGACATGGCGGGGGGGCTCACCGGGGAG. Translated: CASSDMAGGLTGE. The full CDR3 is CASSDMAGGLTGELFF.

As concerns this clone: The missing CDR3 end, 3 residues past where the read stops, is filled in from the germline J gene. The chain has TRBV12-5 and TRBJ1-1; D is perhaps TRBD1 (5 bases). V was trimmed by 6 bases and J by 4 bases, leaving 18 bases between them. Germline CDR1 and CDR2: LGHNT and FRNRAP. This CDR3 has 15 amino acids. CDR3: CASGLAGGWSTEAFF. CDR3 DNA, as far as it was read: TGTGCTAGTGGCCTTGCGGGGGGGTGGAGCACTGAA.

Remarks on this clone: The read ends 3 residues shy of where the CDR3 ends; the end is completed using the germline J gene. The chain couples TRBV5-1 to TRBJ1-6, with D possibly being TRBD1 (6 bases). Trimming removed 0 bases at V and 7 bases at J, with 11 bases between. From germline, CDR1 is SGHRS and CDR2 YFSETQ. This CDR3 spans 15 amino acids. The CDR3 region is CASSLVEQGNSPLHF. CDR3 bases read: TGCGCCAGCAGCTTGGTTGAACAGGGAAATTCACCC.

Remarks on this clone: The read terminates 3 residues ahead of where the CDR3 ends, so the germline J gene completes it. The chain employs TRBV4-1 and TRBJ2-1; 10 bases line up with TRBD2. This CDR3 comprises 15 residues. Per the germline V gene, CDR1 is MGHRA and CDR2 is YSYEKL. After removal of 0 bases from V and 8 bases from J, the junction contained 4 bases not matched to a gene. The CDR3 sequence is CASSQEGAGGHEQFF. The DNA read from the CDR3 is TGCGCCAGCAGCCAAGAAGGAGCGGGGGGGCATGAG.

As for this clone: The read ends 3 residues before the CDR3 terminus; that terminus is restored from the germline J gene. The chain joins TRBV11-2 to TRBJ1-5, with D tentatively TRBD1 (5 bases). The CDR3 runs 13 residues. V dropped 1 base and J dropped 4 bases, with 5 bases sitting between them. Germline CDR1 is SGHAT and CDR2 is FQNNGV. CDR3 DNA, as far as it was read: TGTGCCAGCAGCTTAGGACAGAATCAGCCC. Translating gives CASSLGQNQP. The full-length CDR3 reads as CASSLGQNQPQHF.